This T cell receptor (beta chain) was captured in a study of OX40 agonist ivuxolimab in advanced cancers. Regarding the study in general: Ivuxolimab was a fully human IgG2 agonistic monoclonal antibody targeting the costimulatory receptor OX40 (CD134). Intravenous ivuxolimab was administered to patients every 2 weeks at six dose levels: 0.01, 0.1, 0.3, 1.5, 3 and 10 mg/kg. Among the 52 dose-escalation patients, approximately 20 had hepatocellular carcinoma, about 15 melanoma, 9 renal cell carcinoma and 9 head and neck cancer. In the dose-escalation cohort, roughly 80% of patients were male, and the mean age was approximately 60 years, with a range of about 23 to 85. Patients were allowed to have had prior anti-PD-1, anti-PD-L1 or anti-CTLA-4 therapy, and approximately 39% of the dose-escalation patients had been treated with checkpoint inhibitors. Three dose-escalation patients achieved partial responses, one with hepatocellular carcinoma and two with cutaneous melanoma. The purpose of peripheral TCRbeta sequencing was to test whether ivuxolimab changed TCR sequence diversity and led to clonal T-cell expansion. The paper covers the monotherapy dose-escalation part of the phase I ivuxolimab trial, which included N ≈ 50 patients.

The CDR3 holds 15 amino acids from the cysteine to the phenylalanine. The retained sequence is limited to the CDR3, 45 bases, with the frame set at the first base. Between the V and J ends, shortened by 3 bases and 0 bases respectively, the junction contains 9 bases. According to the germline V gene, CDR1 reads KGHSH and CDR2 reads LQKENI. Note on this clone: What this receptor recognizes is not known. The sample holds no much larger clone one base away, and base qualities are not on file.

The paper's findings and limits, for the study overall: In partial responders in the 0.1-3.0 mg/kg groups, normalized peripheral clonal expansion was found to be among the lowest, especially among CD8+ T cells. Low levels of normalized T-cell clonal expansion were also seen in some patients who did not respond. After ivuxolimab, CD8+ T cells had more expanded clones than CD4+ T cells on average. At doses from 0.1 to 3.0 mg/kg, clonal expansion was seen in both CD4+ and CD8+ blood T cells between baseline and week 6. Antigen specificity was not determined for the clonally expanded peripheral T cells.

Patients with autoimmune disease history or receiving systemic immunosuppression were excluded from the trial. Peripheral blood for TCR sequencing was drawn from every dose cohort at baseline, at cycle 4 day 1 and at cycle 7 day 1. The samples were drawn from a first-in-human, open-label, multicenter phase I dose-escalation trial of ivuxolimab. Adults with locally advanced or metastatic melanoma, renal cell, hepatocellular, or head and neck squamous cell carcinoma were enrolled in the trial. Before TCR sequencing, CD4+ T cells and CD8+ T cells were sorted from peripheral blood as separate populations. To sequence the TCRbeta CDR3 region, genomic DNA was isolated from the sorted cells. TCRbeta CDR3 regions were sequenced using the immunoSEQ Assay. This is the immuneACCESS table as TCRdb keeps it, with only in-frame sequences that have V and J called. A part of the clones is gone; compared with another copy, unresolved V genes explain less than half, and the rest is unexplained. The sample has over 50,000 clones on record, 82% of them singletons. Around 0.47% of the sample lies in the top ten.

The chain was built from TRBV18 and TRBJ1-3; possibly the D gene is TRBD1, per 5 matching bases. This material consisted of CD4+ or CD8+ T cells sorted from blood, taken in a trial of the OX40 agonist ivuxolimab. The receptor was isolated from an adult with an advanced solid tumor such as melanoma, head and neck, liver or kidney cancer. The sequence in DNA is TGTGCCAGCTCACCGACAGCCCTCTCTGGAAACACCATATATTTT. This encodes CASSPTALSGNTIYF.